A single sample is the source of the 5 T cell receptor beta chains below, sequenced in a study of early T cells in non-severe SARS-CoV-2 infection. TCRdb analysed the 5' RACE reads with MiXCR anew, one entry per CDR3 protein. Of 17,000 or so distinct CDR3 sequences listed, about 5.4% are singletons. The material sequenced was whole blood, taken at baseline. These receptors were collected from an adult who was a healthcare worker with PCR-confirmed SARS-CoV-2 infection or an uninfected control (not recorded which).

This clonotype is classed as medium-sized (0.01 to 0.1%). The V gene is TRBV20-1, the J gene TRBJ2-7, with D unclear. The ends were cut back, 3 bases at V and 0 bases at J, with 15 bases in the middle. The V gene's germline CDR1 is DFQATT and CDR2 SNEGSKA (reference sequence). The CDR3 is made up of 15 amino acids. CDR3 protein: CSARRSGVSSYEQYF. The CDR3, as DNA: TGCAGTGCTAGGAGGAGTGGGGTGAGCTCCTACGAGCAGTACTTC.

This clonotype is judged medium-sized (0.01 to 0.1%). The chain has TRBV20-1 and TRBJ2-7, with 8 bases fitting TRBD1. The CDR3 loop spans 15 amino acids. The germline CDR1 and CDR2 sequences are DFQATT and SNEGSKA (reference sequence). Trimming at V came to 6 bases and at J to 5 bases, leaving 15 bases not matched to a gene. In nucleotides, the CDR3 is TGCAGTGCCCGGCCCAGGACAGGGAAGTCCAACGAGCAGTACTTC. This encodes CSARPRTGKSNEQYF.

This clonotype occurred many times. This sequence joins TRBV6-5 and TRBJ1-1; no reliable D call. The CDR3 length is 13 residues. Trimming took 0 bases from V and 10 from J, leaving 12 bases between them. The germline V gene has CDR1 MNHEY and CDR2 SVGAGI. The CDR3, as DNA: TGTGCCAGCAGTTACTCGCGCCCTGGAGGAGCTTTCTTT. Translating it yields CASSYSRPGGAFF.

In its sample, this clonotype was seen many times. The rearrangement links TRBV9 to TRBJ2-3; D is uncertain. The germline gives CDR1 SGDLS, CDR2 YYNGEE. The CDR3 spans 15 residues. V dropped 0 bases and J dropped 0 bases, with 8 bases sitting between them. CDR3 in DNA: TGTGCCAGCAGCGTAGGGGTGGTTAGCACAGATACGCAGTATTTT. Its translation: CASSVGVVSTDTQYF.

This clonotype was recorded many times. The CDR3 spells CASRGGPRVDNEQFF. The CDR3 DNA is TGTGCCAGCAGGGGGGGCCCCCGTGTCGACAATGAGCAGTTCTTC. The chain links TRBV21-1 to TRBJ2-1; the table's TRBD1 call for D was not verified on the DNA. TRBV21-1 constitutes a pseudogene. There are 15 residues in the CDR3.